The next 10 T cell receptor beta chains were all read from a single sample in a study of T cell repertoires in cytomegalovirus infection. TCRdb reprocessed the reads via MiXCR and lists one record per CDR3 protein. The sample consists of around 130,000 distinct CDR3 sequences, 8.8% of them appearing once. Sequenced: PBMCs. The origin of the receptors is a human donor in good health (CMV status not recorded). Some clones in this sample may be carry-over from other donors' samples.

This clonotype was seen more than once but under ten times. This chain links TRBV29-1 with TRBJ2-3; 9 nucleotides line up with TRBD2. CDR1 is SQVTM, CDR2 ANQGSEA, per germline. The CDR3 spans 12 residues. Trimming removed 7 bases from V and 4 bases from J; junction bases left unmatched: 3. The CDR3 bases are TGCAGCGCAGGCGGGGGGGCAGATACGCAGTATTTT. Amino acids: CSAGGGADTQYF.

The chain links TRBV11-2 to TRBJ1-2; D gene unclear. Germline loops: CDR1 SGHAT, CDR2 FQNNGV. The CDR3 runs 13 residues. The V gene lost 5 bases and the J gene lost 2 bases, with 9 bases spanning the gap. The CDR3 DNA is TGTGCCAGCAGCCAGACCGAAAACTATGGCTACACCTTC. It codes for CASSQTENYGYTF.

This clonotype was detected ten times or more. CDR3 loop: CASSRTAFASYEQYF. CDR3 bases: TGCGCCAGCAGCAGGACAGCGTTTGCCTCCTACGAGCAGTACTTC. The gene calls are TRBV5-1 and TRBJ2-7; D possibly corresponds to TRBD1 (6 bases). The germline CDR1 and CDR2 sequences are SGHRS and YFSETQ. Trimming left V 4 bases short and J 0 bases short, with 14 bases between. The CDR3 contains 15 residues.

Ten or more counts support this clonotype. This chain uses TRBV7-6 with TRBJ1-2, with a weak D call TRBD1 (5 bases). The CDR3 extends over 13 amino acids. In germline, CDR1 is SGHVS, CDR2 FNYEAQ. The ends were cut back, 5 bases at V and 4 bases at J, with 11 bases in the middle. CDR3 sequence (DNA): TGTGCCAGCAGCCCCGGGACTCTCTATGGCTACACCTTC. Translating gives CASSPGTLYGYTF.

This clonotype has a count of ten or more. The V gene is TRBV25-1, the J gene TRBJ2-3; D not resolved. Germline assignment: CDR1 MGHDK and CDR2 SYGVNS. With 5 bases removed from V and 8 bases from J, the gap between germline ends came to 17 bases. This CDR3 comprises 14 residues. CDR3: CASSMRTARGTQYF. The DNA of the CDR3 is TGTGCCAGCAGTATGCGGACCGCCCGCGGTACGCAGTATTTT.

In its sample, this clonotype was seen many times. The chain links TRBV28 to TRBJ1-1; D might be TRBD1 (5 bases). Trimming stripped 4 bases from V and 2 bases from J, with 17 bases between. The CDR3 is made up of 16 amino acids. Germline V gene data show CDR1 as MDHEN and CDR2 as SYDVKM. The CDR3 DNA reads TGTGCCAGCAGTTCCCCAGGGACGGCACATAACACTGAAGCTTTCTTT. Translation: CASSSPGTAHNTEAFF.

There are many counts of this clonotype. The chain is built from TRBV29-1 and TRBJ1-1; TRBD1 might be the D (5 bases). The CDR3 length is 12 residues. Per germline, CDR1 SQVTM and CDR2 ANQGSEA. V was pared by 4 bases and J by 9 bases, with 15 bases between. CDR3 bases: TGCAGCGTTGGAACAGCGGGACCCCAAGCTTTCTTT. It is translated as CSVGTAGPQAFF.

The rearrangement uses TRBV9 and TRBJ1-6; a weak D match, TRBD1 (6 bases). The CDR3 loop spans 13 amino acids. V lost 3 bases to trimming and J lost 9 bases, with 10 bases between them. Germline V gene lookup returns CDR1 SGDLS and CDR2 YYNGEE. The CDR3 spells CASSAQGVSPLHF. In DNA, the CDR3 is TGTGCCAGCAGCGCACAGGGAGTTTCACCCCTCCACTTT.

Many counts were recorded for this clonotype. The V and J genes are TRBV7-6 and TRBJ1-5, with TRBD1 matching over 8 bases. The CDR3 covers 17 residues. The germline CDR1 and CDR2 sequences are SGHVS and FNYEAQ. Trimming took 5 bases from V and 0 from J; bases not matched to a gene: 9. The CDR3 DNA is TGTGCCAGCAGCCCAGGAACAGGGGGTTATAGCAATCAGCCCCAGCATTTT. It yields the protein CASSPGTGGYSNQPQHF.

A word on this clonotype: Being one base from a much bigger clone, this may be a read error. The rearrangement joins TRBV14 to TRBJ2-6; D gene unclear. In germline, CDR1 is SGHDN, CDR2 FVKESK. CDR3 length equals 16 residues. The CDR3 DNA reads TGTGCCTGCAGCCAAGAAGGGCGTGGTGGGGCCAACGTCCTGACTTTC. It yields the protein CACSQEGRGGANVLTF.